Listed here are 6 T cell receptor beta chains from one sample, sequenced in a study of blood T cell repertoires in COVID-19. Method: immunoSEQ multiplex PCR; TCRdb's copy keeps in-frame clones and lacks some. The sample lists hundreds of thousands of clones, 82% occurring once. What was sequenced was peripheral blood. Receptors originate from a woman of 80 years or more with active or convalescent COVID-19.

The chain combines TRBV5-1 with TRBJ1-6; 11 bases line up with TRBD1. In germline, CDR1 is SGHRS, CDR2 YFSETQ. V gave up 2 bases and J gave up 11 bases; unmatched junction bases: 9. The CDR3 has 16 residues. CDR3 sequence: CASSFSGGQGGPPLHF. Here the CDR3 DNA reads TGCGCCAGCAGCTTTTCCGGGGGACAGGGGGGACCACCCCTCCACTTT.

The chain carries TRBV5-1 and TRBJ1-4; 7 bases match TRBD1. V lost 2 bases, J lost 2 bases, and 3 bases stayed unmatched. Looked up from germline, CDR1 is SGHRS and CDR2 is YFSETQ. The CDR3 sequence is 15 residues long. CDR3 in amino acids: CASSLQGMTNEKLFF. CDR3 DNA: TGCGCCAGCAGCTTACAGGGGATGACTAATGAAAAACTGTTTTTT.

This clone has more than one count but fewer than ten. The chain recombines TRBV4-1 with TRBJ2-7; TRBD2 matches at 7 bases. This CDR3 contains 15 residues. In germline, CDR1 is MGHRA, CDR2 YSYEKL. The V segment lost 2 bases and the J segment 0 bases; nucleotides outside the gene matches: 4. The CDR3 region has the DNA TGCGCCAGCAGCCAATTTAGCGGGTACTCCTACGAGCAGTACTTC. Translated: CASSQFSGYSYEQYF.

The CDR3 sequence: CASSPPGQGGRNEQFF. The DNA for the CDR3 is TGCGCCAGCAGCCCGCCGGGACAGGGGGGGCGGAATGAGCAGTTCTTC. V is TRBV5-1 and J is TRBJ2-1, with 11 bases identical to TRBD1. Germline trimming cut 4 bases from V and 7 bases from J; bases unmatched to any gene: 10. The CDR3 runs to 16 residues. CDR1 and CDR2 from the germline V gene are SGHRS and YFSETQ.

CDR3 in amino acids: CASSNWGLANGEQFF. As DNA, the CDR3 is TGTGCCAGCAGCAACTGGGGACTAGCTAACGGTGAGCAGTTCTTC. The genes are TRBV7-9 and TRBJ2-1; 9 bases agree with TRBD2. The CDR3 contains 15 residues. Unmatched junction bases numbered 11, after V lost 5 bases and J lost 9 bases. The germline V gene encodes CDR1 SEHNR and CDR2 FQNEAQ (reference sequence).

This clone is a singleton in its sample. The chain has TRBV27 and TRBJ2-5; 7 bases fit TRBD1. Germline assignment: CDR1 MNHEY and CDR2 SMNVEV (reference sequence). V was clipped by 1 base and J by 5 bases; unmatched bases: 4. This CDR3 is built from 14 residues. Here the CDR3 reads CASSLLGGRETQYF. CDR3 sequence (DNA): TGTGCCAGCAGTTTATTAGGGGGCCGCGAGACCCAGTACTTC.